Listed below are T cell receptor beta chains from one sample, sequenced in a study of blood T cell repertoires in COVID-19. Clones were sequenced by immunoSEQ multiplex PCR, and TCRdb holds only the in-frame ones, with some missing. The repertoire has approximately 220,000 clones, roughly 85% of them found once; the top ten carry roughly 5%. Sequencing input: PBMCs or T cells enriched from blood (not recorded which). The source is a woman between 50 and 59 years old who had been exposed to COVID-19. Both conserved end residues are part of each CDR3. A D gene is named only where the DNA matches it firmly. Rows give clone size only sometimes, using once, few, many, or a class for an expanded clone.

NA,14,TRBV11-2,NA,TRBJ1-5,CASSPQTGNQPQHF,TGTGCCAGCAGCCCTCAGACAGGCAATCAGCCCCAGCATTTT
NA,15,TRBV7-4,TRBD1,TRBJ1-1,CASTPLTRGRTEAFF,TGTGCCAGCACCCCCTTGACCAGGGGGCGAACTGAAGCTTTCTTT
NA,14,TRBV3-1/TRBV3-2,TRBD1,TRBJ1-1,CASSQNRGITEAFF,TGTGCCAGCAGCCAAAACAGGGGTATCACTGAAGCTTTCTTT
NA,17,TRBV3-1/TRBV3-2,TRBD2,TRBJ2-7,CASSQDGKRGYSYEQYF,TGTGCCAGCAGCCAAGATGGGAAGCGGGGATATTCCTACGAGCAGTACTTC
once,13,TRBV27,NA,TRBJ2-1,CASKGRPFQEQFF,TGTGCCAGCAAAGGGAGACCCTTTCAAGAGCAGTTCTTC
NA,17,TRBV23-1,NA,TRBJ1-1,CASSPGGSEAMNTEAFF,TGCGCCAGCAGTCCGGGAGGGAGTGAGGCGATGAACACTGAAGCTTTCTTT
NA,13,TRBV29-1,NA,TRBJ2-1,CSVEHSTYNEQFF,TGCAGCGTTGAACACAGCACCTACAATGAGCAGTTCTTC
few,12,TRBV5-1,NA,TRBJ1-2,CASSFNLDGYTF,TGCGCCAGCAGCTTTAATCTCGATGGCTACACCTTC
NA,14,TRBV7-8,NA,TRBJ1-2,CASSSDRQVHGYTF,TGTGCCAGCAGCTCCGACAGACAGGTGCACGGCTACACCTTC
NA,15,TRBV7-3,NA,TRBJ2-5,CASSFTGRDGETQYF,TGTGCCAGCAGCTTCACAGGGAGGGACGGAGAGACCCAGTACTTC
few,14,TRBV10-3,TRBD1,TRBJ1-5,CAIRGTGNNQPQHF,TGTGCCATCAGGGGGACAGGAAACAATCAGCCCCAGCATTTT
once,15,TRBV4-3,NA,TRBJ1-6,CASSQAQTLISPLHF,TGCGCCAGCAGCCAAGCTCAGACACTGATTTCACCCCTCCACTTT
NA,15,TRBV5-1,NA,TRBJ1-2,CASSLGATGQEVYTF,TGCGCCAGCAGCTTGGGGGCTACAGGGCAGGAGGTCTACACCTTC
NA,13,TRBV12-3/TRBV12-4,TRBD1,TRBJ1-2,CASREGTGRGYTF,TGTGCCAGCAGGGAGGGGACAGGACGTGGCTACACCTTC
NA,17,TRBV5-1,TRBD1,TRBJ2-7,CASSLAGGNVLSYEQYF,TGCGCCAGCAGCTTGGCAGGGGGCAATGTCCTGAGCTACGAGCAGTACTTC
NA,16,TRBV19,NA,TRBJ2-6,CASSMGLISGANVLTF,TGTGCCAGTAGTATGGGACTGATCTCTGGGGCCAACGTCCTGACTTTC
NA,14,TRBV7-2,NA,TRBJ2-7,CASSLGGTSYEQYF,TGTGCCAGCAGCCTCGGCGGCACCTCCTACGAGCAGTACTTC
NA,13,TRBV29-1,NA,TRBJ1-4,CSVPGGSNEKLFF,TGCAGCGTGCCCGGGGGTTCTAATGAAAAACTGTTTTTT
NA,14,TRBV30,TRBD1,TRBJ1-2,CACHMPGQNYGYTF,TGTGCCTGTCATATGCCGGGACAGAACTATGGCTACACCTTC
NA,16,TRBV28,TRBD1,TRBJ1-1,CASNSIGTGATTEAFF,TGTGCCAGCAATAGTATAGGGACAGGGGCCACGACTGAAGCTTTCTTT
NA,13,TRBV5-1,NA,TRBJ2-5,CASSLTAKETQYF,TGCGCCAGCAGCTTGACAGCTAAAGAGACCCAGTACTTC
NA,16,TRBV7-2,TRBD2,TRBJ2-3,CASSLSGGHSTDTQYF,TGTGCCAGCAGCTTAAGCGGGGGGCATAGCACAGATACGCAGTATTTT
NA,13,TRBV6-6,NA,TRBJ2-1,CASSPTGNNEQFF,TGTGCCAGCAGTCCCACAGGGAACAATGAGCAGTTCTTC
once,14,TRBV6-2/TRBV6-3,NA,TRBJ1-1,CASSLTVWNTEAFF,TGTGCCAGCAGCCTCACAGTTTGGAACACTGAAGCTTTCTTT
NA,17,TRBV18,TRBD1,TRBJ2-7,CASSSLSGTGKAYEQYF,TGTGCCAGCTCATCCTTATCCGGGACAGGGAAGGCCTACGAGCAGTACTTC
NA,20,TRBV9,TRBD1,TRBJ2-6,CASSASRTGLIFSGANVLTF,TGTGCCAGCAGCGCATCCCGGACAGGATTAATATTCTCTGGGGCCAACGTCCTGACTTTC
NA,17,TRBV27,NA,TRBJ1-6,CASGGPKPGQRNSPLHF,TGTGCCAGCGGGGGCCCTAAACCGGGACAAAGAAATTCACCCCTCCACTTT
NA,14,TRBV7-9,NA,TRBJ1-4,CASSLAFGGEKLFF,TGTGCCAGCAGCTTAGCGTTCGGGGGTGAAAAACTGTTTTTT
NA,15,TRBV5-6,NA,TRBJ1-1,CASSLKQEPNTEAFF,TGTGCCAGCAGCTTAAAACAGGAACCGAACACTGAAGCTTTCTTT
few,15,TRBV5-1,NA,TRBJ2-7,CASSFDLGGSYEQYF,TGCGCCAGCAGCTTCGATTTAGGGGGTTCCTACGAGCAGTACTTC
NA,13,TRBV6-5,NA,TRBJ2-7,CASSTEQGYEQYF,TGTGCCAGCAGTACGGAACAGGGTTATGAGCAGTACTTC
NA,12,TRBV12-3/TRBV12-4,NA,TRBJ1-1,CASSLGGAEAFF,TGTGCCAGCAGTTTGGGGGGGGCGGAAGCTTTCTTT
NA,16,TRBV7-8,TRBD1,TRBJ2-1,CASSPPPWQGANEQFF,TGTGCCAGCAGCCCTCCCCCCTGGCAGGGGGCTAATGAGCAGTTCTTC
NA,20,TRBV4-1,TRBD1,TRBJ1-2,CASSLRQGQPAIGLNYGYTF,TGCGCCAGCAGCCTTCGACAGGGACAGCCCGCGATAGGGCTTAACTATGGCTACACCTTC
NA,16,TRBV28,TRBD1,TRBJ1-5,CASSLSLGTGGQPQHF,TGTGCCAGCAGTTTAAGCCTCGGGACAGGGGGTCAGCCCCAGCATTTT
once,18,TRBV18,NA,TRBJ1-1,CASSPYRVWGAGNTEAFF,TGTGCCAGCTCACCTTATCGTGTATGGGGCGCAGGGAACACTGAAGCTTTCTTT
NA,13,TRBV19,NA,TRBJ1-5,CASSQDMNQPQHF,TGTGCCAGTAGTCAGGACATGAATCAGCCCCAGCATTTT
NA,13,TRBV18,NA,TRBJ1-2,CASSPGQNYGYTF,TGTGCCAGCTCACCGGGACAAAACTATGGCTACACCTTC
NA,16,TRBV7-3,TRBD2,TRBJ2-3,CASSPRGGGPGDTQYF,TGTGCCAGCAGCCCCCGGGGCGGGGGGCCTGGAGATACGCAGTATTTT
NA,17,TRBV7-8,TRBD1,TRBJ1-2,CASSPHRGPDLNYGYTF,TGTGCCAGCAGCCCCCACAGGGGGCCCGATCTTAACTATGGCTACACCTTC
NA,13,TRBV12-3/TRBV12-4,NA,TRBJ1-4,CASSSSGTEKLFF,TGTGCCAGCAGTTCCTCAGGTACAGAAAAACTGTTTTTT
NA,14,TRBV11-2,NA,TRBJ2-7,CASSLAGLTYEQYF,TGTGCCAGCAGCTTAGCGGGGTTAACCTACGAGCAGTACTTC
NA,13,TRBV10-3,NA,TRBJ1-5,CATRRGENQPQHF,TGTGCCACAAGGAGGGGCGAGAATCAGCCCCAGCATTTT
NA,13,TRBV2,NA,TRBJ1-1,CASSEALSGEAFF,TGTGCCAGCAGTGAAGCGCTTAGCGGAGAAGCTTTCTTT
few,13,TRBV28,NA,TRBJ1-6,CASSQRFDSPLHF,TGTGCCAGCTCCCAGAGGTTTGATTCACCCCTCCACTTT
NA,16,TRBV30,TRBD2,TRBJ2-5,CAWSGLAGGIQETQYF,TGTGCCTGGAGTGGACTAGCGGGGGGAATACAAGAGACCCAGTACTTC
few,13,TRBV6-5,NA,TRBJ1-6,CASSYSVNSPLHF,TGTGCCAGCAGTTACTCCGTTAATTCACCCCTCCACTTT
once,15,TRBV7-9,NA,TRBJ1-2,CASSLGEAPNYGYTF,TGTGCCAGCAGCTTGGGAGAGGCCCCGAACTATGGCTACACCTTC